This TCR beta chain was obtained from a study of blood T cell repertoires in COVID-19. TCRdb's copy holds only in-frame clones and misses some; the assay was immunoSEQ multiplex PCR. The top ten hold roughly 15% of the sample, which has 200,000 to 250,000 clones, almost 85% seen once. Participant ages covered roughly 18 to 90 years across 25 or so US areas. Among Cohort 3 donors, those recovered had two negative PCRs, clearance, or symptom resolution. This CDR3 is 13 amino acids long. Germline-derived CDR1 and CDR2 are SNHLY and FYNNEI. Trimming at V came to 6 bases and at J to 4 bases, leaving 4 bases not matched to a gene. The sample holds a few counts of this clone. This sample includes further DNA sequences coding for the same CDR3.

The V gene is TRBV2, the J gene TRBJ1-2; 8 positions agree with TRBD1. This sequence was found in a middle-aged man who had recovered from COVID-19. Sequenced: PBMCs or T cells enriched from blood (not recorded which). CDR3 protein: CASSAGGGYGYTF. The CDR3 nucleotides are TGTGCCAGCAGCGCAGGGGGCGGCTATGGCTACACCTTC.